Here is one T cell receptor (beta chain) with its context. As yet, its antigen is unknown. These data originate in a study of cytomegalovirus exposure and HLA in healthy donors. Study as a whole: When 300 to 400 donors were genotyped, over 80% of them were found to fall in the Caucasian-associated ancestry cluster.

PCR amplification relied on 60 Vbeta primers (plus 13 Jbeta primers). As processed by the authors: Counted up in a later analysis, unique TCR beta chains came to some 75 million, with around 9.9 million shared. The protocol was immunoSEQ multiplex PCR, while the TCRdb copy is restricted to in-frame clones and leaves out a portion. That table furnishes V, J and clone size, whereas the DNA furnished D and trimming. The sample shows about 130,000 clones, roughly four fifths of them seen only once. Study results and caveats: The study designated 150 to 200 TCR beta chains cytomegalovirus-associated.

The V gene end was trimmed by 3 bases and the J gene end by 4 bases; junction bases not matched to a gene: 9. The CDR3 covers 15 residues. From germline, CDR1 is MNHNS and CDR2 SASEGT. The chain recombines TRBV6-1 with TRBJ2-7; 7 nucleotides line up with TRBD1. The material sequenced was PBMCs. This sequence originates from a woman between 45 and 60 years old in good health and CMV-seropositive. CDR3: CASSDPGQTSYEQYF. CDR3 DNA sequence: TGTGCCAGCAGTGATCCGGGACAGACGTCGTACGAGCAGTACTTC.